A selection of T cell receptor beta chains follows, all from one sample in a study of blood T cell repertoires in COVID-19. Method: immunoSEQ multiplex PCR; TCRdb's copy keeps in-frame clones and lacks some. This repertoire shows around 260,000 clones, 91% found once; its top ten account for 2.6%. The specimen was peripheral blood. These receptors all come from a person aged 18-30 years with COVID-19, enrolled during active disease. The CDR3 runs from the conserved cysteine through the conserved F or W. Fields, in order: J gene, clone size, V gene, D gene, CDR3 protein, CDR3 DNA. The D gene is left open where the match is weak. For some rows the clone size is stated as once, few or many, or as a class when expanded; others skip it.

>TRBJ1-1|-|TRBV6-1|-
CASSEQGGTEAFF
TGTGCCAGCAGTGAACAGGGCGGCACTGAAGCTTTCTTT
>TRBJ2-7|-|TRBV28|-
CASSLWVEGYSYEQYF
TGTGCCAGCAGTTTATGGGTGGAGGGCTACTCCTACGAGCAGTACTTC
>TRBJ2-7|-|TRBV7-9|TRBD2
CASSLGPAGGSDEQYF
TGTGCCAGCAGCTTAGGCCCTGCTGGCGGGAGTGACGAGCAGTACTTC
>TRBJ2-1|-|TRBV5-1|TRBD1
CASSLVGGQGDNEQFF
TGCGCCAGCAGCTTGGTTGGAGGACAGGGAGACAATGAGCAGTTCTTC
>TRBJ2-7|-|TRBV15|-
CATSSHSDSYEQYF
TGTGCCACCAGCAGCCACAGTGACTCCTACGAGCAGTACTTC
>TRBJ2-3|-|TRBV7-6|TRBD2
CASSPSGMGTDTQYF
TGTGCCAGCAGTCCTAGCGGGATGGGAACAGATACGCAGTATTTT
>TRBJ2-7|-|TRBV2|TRBD1
CASSPPGQGVAEQYF
TGTGCCAGCTCGCCCCCGGGACAGGGGGTCGCCGAGCAGTACTTC
>TRBJ2-1|-|TRBV19|TRBD2
CASSPGLAGYNEQFF
TGTGCCAGTAGTCCTGGACTAGCGGGATACAATGAGCAGTTCTTC
>TRBJ2-7|-|TRBV6-5|-
CASSYRGVDYEQYF
TGTGCCAGCAGTTATAGGGGCGTTGACTACGAGCAGTACTTC
>TRBJ2-1|-|TRBV12-5|TRBD2
CASGLGTSGRASYNEQFF
TGTGCTAGTGGTTTGGGGACTAGCGGGAGGGCCTCCTACAATGAGCAGTTCTTC
>TRBJ2-5|-|TRBV7-2|-
CASSLQEVQGGETQYF
TGTGCCAGCAGCTTACAGGAAGTACAGGGAGGGGAGACCCAGTACTTC
>TRBJ1-1|-|TRBV2|TRBD1
CASSVQGARTEAFF
TGTGCCAGCAGCGTACAGGGGGCGCGTACTGAAGCTTTCTTT
>TRBJ1-1|once|TRBV7-9|-
CASKALIRETEAFF
TGTGCCAGCAAAGCCCTAATCCGGGAAACTGAAGCTTTCTTT
>TRBJ1-3|-|TRBV28|-
CASRTSVWMAGLRPNTIYF
TGTGCCAGCAGGACCTCAGTCTGGATGGCAGGGCTTCGTCCGAACACCATATATTTT
>TRBJ2-1|-|TRBV19|TRBD2
CASSFTGLAGINEQFF
TGTGCCAGTAGTTTCACCGGGCTAGCGGGAATAAATGAGCAGTTCTTC
>TRBJ1-6|-|TRBV11-2|-
CASSAGPGSPLHF
TGTGCCAGCAGCGCGGGACCGGGTTCACCCCTCCACTTT
>TRBJ2-1|-|TRBV9|-
CASSVGSSIIYNEQFF
TGTGCCAGCAGCGTAGGTAGCTCGATTATCTACAATGAGCAGTTCTTC
>TRBJ1-5|-|TRBV28|TRBD1
CASSLRGQGARQPQHF
TGTGCCAGCAGTTTAAGGGGACAGGGGGCGAGGCAGCCCCAGCATTTT
>TRBJ1-2|-|TRBV7-9|-
CASSFPTASQRDVYGYTF
TGTGCCAGCAGCTTCCCGACTGCCTCACAGAGGGATGTCTATGGCTACACCTTC
>TRBJ2-7|once|TRBV5-4|-
CASSLGDRDEQYF
TGTGCCAGCAGCTTGGGAGACCGGGACGAGCAGTACTTC
>TRBJ2-7|once|TRBV19|TRBD2
CASSTSGTFGEQYF
TGTGCCAGTAGCACTAGCGGGACCTTCGGGGAGCAGTACTTC
>TRBJ2-1|-|TRBV25-1|-
CASSETAFNEQFF
TGTGCCAGCAGTGAGACAGCATTCAATGAGCAGTTCTTC
>TRBJ2-5|-|TRBV13|TRBD1
CASSPPPGQEEETQYF
TGTGCCAGCAGCCCCCCCCCGGGACAGGAAGAAGAGACCCAGTACTTC
>TRBJ2-7|-|TRBV7-2|-
CASSLMGASYEQYF
TGTGCCAGCAGCCTGATGGGGGCGTCCTACGAGCAGTACTTC